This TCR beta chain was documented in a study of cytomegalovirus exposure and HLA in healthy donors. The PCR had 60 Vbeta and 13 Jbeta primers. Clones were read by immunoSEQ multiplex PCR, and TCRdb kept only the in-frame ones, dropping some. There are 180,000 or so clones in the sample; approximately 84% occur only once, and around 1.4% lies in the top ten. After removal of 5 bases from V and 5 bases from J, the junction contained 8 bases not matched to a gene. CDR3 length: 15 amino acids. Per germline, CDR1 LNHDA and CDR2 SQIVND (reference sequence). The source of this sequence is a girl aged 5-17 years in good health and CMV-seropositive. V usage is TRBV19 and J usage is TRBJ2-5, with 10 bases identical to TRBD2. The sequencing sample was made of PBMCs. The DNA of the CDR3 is TGTGCCAGTAGTTGGCTAGCGGGAGTGGAGGAGACCCAGTACTTC. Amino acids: CASSWLAGVEETQYF.